The 8 T cell receptor beta chains below come from one sample, sequenced in a study of CD8 T cells in ankylosing spondylitis. TCRdb passed the 5' RACE reads through MiXCR, listing each CDR3 protein once. The table includes around 320,000 distinct CDR3 sequences, less than 25% detected once. Sequenced sample: blood, either unsorted or a sorted T cell fraction (not recorded which). The receptors were sampled from a female donor with ankylosing spondylitis or in good health (not recorded which).

This clonotype was detected only a few times. The rearrangement links TRBV7-3 to TRBJ1-6; 10 nucleotides align to TRBD1. In germline, CDR1 is SGHTA, CDR2 FQGTGA. The trim removed 4 bases at V and 8 bases at J, leaving 11 bases unmatched. The CDR3 contains 17 residues. The CDR3 nucleotides are TGTGCCAGCAGCTACCCCAGACAGGGGGCGGAGGATTCACCCCTCCACTTT. As protein: CASSYPRQGAEDSPLHF.

The chain combines TRBV20-1 with TRBJ2-1; 8 bases agree with TRBD2. With 3 bases clipped from V and 7 bases from J, the junction kept 14 bases outside the gene matches. From germline, CDR1 is DFQATT and CDR2 SNEGSKA (reference sequence). This CDR3 spans 16 amino acids. The CDR3 nucleotides read TGCAGTGCTAGCCCCTGGGGAAGCGGGAGTTGGAATGAGCAGTTCTTC. Encoded protein: CSASPWGSGSWNEQFF.

On this clonotype: This may be a read error: a much more frequent sequence differs by one nucleotide. The rearrangement links TRBV29-1 to TRBJ2-1, with TRBD2 identical over 8 bases. The CDR3 contains 13 residues. Germline V CDR1 and CDR2: SQVTM, ANQGSEA. In nucleotides, the CDR3 is TGCAGCGTTGTGGATCCGGGAGGGGGTGAGCAGTGCTTC. Protein: CSVVDPGGGEQCF.

This clonotype was found a few times. The chain uses TRBV12-3 or TRBV12-4 and TRBJ2-5; D may be TRBD1 (6 bases). Trimming took off 4 bases at V and 1 base at J, with 13 bases between the two ends. The CDR3 totals 15 residues. The CDR3 nucleotides are TGTGCCAGCAGTTCGGGACAATTTGCCCAAGAGACCCAGTACTTC. It yields the protein CASSSGQFAQETQYF.

The chain links TRBV12-3 or TRBV12-4 to TRBJ1-2; D call uncertain. The CDR3 runs 13 residues. The V end lost 6 bases, the J end lost 7 bases, and 15 bases lay between the germline ends. The CDR3 loop is CASSPSRSSGYTF. CDR3 coding DNA: TGTGCCAGCAGCCCAAGCAGGTCGTCTGGCTACACCTTC.

The V and J genes are TRBV7-3 and TRBJ2-1; D call uncertain. V was trimmed by 1 base and J by 8 bases, leaving 15 bases between them. This CDR3 region has 15 residues. The germline V gene has CDR1 SGHTA and CDR2 FQGTGA. The chain's CDR3 is CASSLNGPQVDEQFF. The CDR3 DNA follows: TGTGCCAGCAGCTTAAACGGACCCCAGGTGGATGAGCAGTTCTTC.

There are a few counts of this clonotype. The chain is built from TRBV12-3 or TRBV12-4 and TRBJ2-7, with D uncertain. V was pared by 6 bases and J by 0 bases, with 12 bases between. The length of the CDR3 is 14 residues. The chain's CDR3 is CASSPGEFSYEQYF. In DNA, the CDR3 is TGTGCCAGCAGCCCCGGAGAATTCTCCTACGAGCAGTACTTC.

This clonotype has only a few counts. This chain links TRBV7-2 with TRBJ1-5; D uncertain. The CDR3 spans 16 residues. The germline V gene has CDR1 SGHTA and CDR2 FQGNSA. V shed 5 bases and J shed 0 bases, with 14 bases lying between them. CDR3 nucleotide sequence: TGTGCCAGCAGCCAGGAGAGCTTTTATAGCAATCAGCCCCAGCATTTT. Protein sequence: CASSQESFYSNQPQHF.